This TCR beta chain was obtained from a study of prognosis after radiotherapy for stage I lung cancer. About the research overall: Fourteen of the patients were found to have newly diagnosed primary stage I lung tumors, and five were living with oligometastatic NSCLC after surgical resection of the primary tumor. General observations from the study: For the expanded TCR clones, whether they were tumor-specific was not determined. Compared with a median of 10,088 beforehand, unique TCR clone counts dropped to several thousand after stereotactic body radiation therapy.

Note on this clonotype: Its antigen remains unknown.

Multiplex PCR, run in two rounds, amplified TCR beta CDR3 from genomic DNA. Gene-specific primers for each TRBV and TRBJ gene drove first-round PCR. TCRdb itself ran the multiplex PCR reads through MiXCR, one entry per CDR3 protein. The sample lists about 35,000 distinct CDR3 sequences; approximately 35% were seen once. V was shortened by 2 bases and J by 8 bases, with 7 bases between the two germline ends. Germline values: CDR1 GTSNPN, CDR2 SVGIG (reference sequence). The CDR3 sequence is 11 residues long. Here the sequenced sample was PBMCs, taken before or after stereotactic body radiation therapy (not recorded which). The clonotype was recovered from a donor of 50 years or more with non-small cell lung cancer. The gene calls are TRBV30 and TRBJ2-1; unclear D gene. CDR3 in DNA: TGTGCCTGGAGTTACACCTATGAGCAGTTCTTC. Its translation: CAWSYTYEQFF.